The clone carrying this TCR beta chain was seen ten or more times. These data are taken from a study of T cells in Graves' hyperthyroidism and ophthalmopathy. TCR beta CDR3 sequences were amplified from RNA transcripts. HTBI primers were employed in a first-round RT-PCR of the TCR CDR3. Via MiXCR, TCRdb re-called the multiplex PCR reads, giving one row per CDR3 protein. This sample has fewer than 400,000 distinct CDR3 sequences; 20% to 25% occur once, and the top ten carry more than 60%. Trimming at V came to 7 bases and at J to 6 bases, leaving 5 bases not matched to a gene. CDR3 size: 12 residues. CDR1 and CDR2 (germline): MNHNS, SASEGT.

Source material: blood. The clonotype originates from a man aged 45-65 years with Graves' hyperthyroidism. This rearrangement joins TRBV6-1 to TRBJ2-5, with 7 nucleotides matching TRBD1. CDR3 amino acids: CASTTGAKTQYF. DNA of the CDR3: TGTGCCAGCACCACAGGGGCCAAGACCCAGTACTTC.